This TCR beta chain was sequenced in a study of tumor-infiltrating lymphocytes in primary liver carcinoma. They got blood RNA out of unsorted whole blood and also pulled out germline DNA. No treatment had been given to the patients, who were chronically infected with HBV. The researchers produced TCR beta cDNA from roughly 550 ng total RNA with a constant-region primer. Three nested multiplex PCR rounds, a slightly modified ARM-PCR, produced the libraries for TCR beta. PCR rounds one and two used TRBV1-TRBV30 forward primers with a C-beta reverse primer for around 10 cycles each. MiXCR, run by TCRdb on the multiplex PCR reads, gives a single entry per CDR3 protein. Of almost 200,000 distinct CDR3 sequences in the sample, around 60% were seen once. Whole-study findings and limits: Samples, which were bulk and unsorted, did not allow CD4+ and CD8+ repertoires to be compared.

Notes on this clonotype: Its antigen is undetermined. One junction end does not reproduce the germline sequence, and a read error may be involved.

The length of the CDR3 is 12 residues. Sequencing was performed on peripheral blood. The sequence was obtained from a woman in her sixties with primary liver carcinoma and hepatitis B virus infection. The rearrangement links TRBV12-3 or TRBV12-4 to TRBJ1-2, with D uncertain. The CDR3 spells CDSSLRAWGYTF. In nucleotides, the CDR3 is TGTGACAGCAGTTTGAGAGCTTGGGGTTACACCTTC.